The 20 T cell receptor beta chains below come from one sample, sequenced in a study of T-cell reconstitution after alpha-beta-depleted transplantation in children. Preparation of the TCRbeta library used unique molecular identifiers. TCRdb fed the PCR reads into MiXCR, producing one record per CDR3 protein. The sample contains 200,000 to 250,000 distinct CDR3 sequences, around 7.5% of which appear only once. The source was PBMCs, mostly from graft donor cells, collected 180 days after TCRalphabeta/CD19-depleted stem cell transplant. Receptors were obtained from a male patient under 18 who had a stem cell transplant for acute lymphoblastic leukemia, so the T cells may come from the graft donor.

This clonotype was picked up many times. This sequence joins TRBV20-1 and TRBJ2-7, with 10 bases lining up with TRBD2. The V gene's germline CDR1 is DFQATT and CDR2 SNEGSKA (reference sequence). This CDR3 contains 14 residues. V lost 5 bases, J lost 5 bases, and 9 bases stayed unmatched. As DNA, the CDR3 is TGCAGTGCTCCCCGGGCTAGCGGGAGCCACGAGCAGTACTTC. Residues: CSAPRASGSHEQYF.

The table lists this clonotype with many counts. The J gene is TRBJ2-7, the V gene TRBV20-1; 7 positions agree with TRBD2. The V gene's germline CDR1 is DFQATT and CDR2 SNEGSKA (reference sequence). Trimming cost V 0 bases and J 3 bases; bases outside gene matches: 5. The CDR3 has 14 amino acids. CDR3 sequence: CSARDRRGSYEQYF. In nucleotides, the CDR3 is TGCAGTGCTAGAGACAGACGCGGGAGCTACGAGCAGTACTTC.

This clonotype appeared many times. The chain joins TRBV12-3 or TRBV12-4 to TRBJ1-5, with D unclear. The CDR3 has 13 amino acids. The V end was cut by 5 bases, the J end by 2 bases, with 7 bases between. The CDR3 DNA reads as TGTGCCAGCAGTGCCGACGGCAATCAGCCCCAGCATTTT. Translated: CASSADGNQPQHF.

This clonotype has only a few counts. The CDR3, as DNA: TGCGCCAGCAGCATGCGGACGGATAAGAACACTGAAGCTTTCTTT. As protein: CASSMRTDKNTEAFF. This chain connects TRBV5-1 to TRBJ1-1; D is unclear. The CDR3 is 15 residues long. CDR1 is SGHRS and CDR2 is YFSETQ in the germline V gene. V lost 4 bases, J lost 1 base, and 14 bases lay in between.

This clonotype was detected ten times or more. The chain couples TRBV3-1 to TRBJ1-5, with 7 bases that match TRBD1. The CDR3 consists of 15 residues. Germline CDR1 and CDR2: LGHDT and YNNKEL (reference sequence). The V segment lost 1 base and the J segment 2 bases; nucleotides outside the gene matches: 2. DNA for the CDR3: TGTGCCAGCAGCCAAGGGGGGACAGGCAATCAGCCCCAGCATTTT. This sequence encodes CASSQGGTGNQPQHF.

There are many counts of this clonotype. The V gene is TRBV6-5, the J gene TRBJ2-7; D gene uncertain. V lost 2 bases and J lost 7, with 6 bases in between. There are 11 residues in the CDR3. Germline V gene data show CDR1 as MNHEY and CDR2 as SVGAGI. CDR3 bases: TGTGCCAGCAGTTACAGGAAAGAGCAGTACTTC. Translated, it gives CASSYRKEQYF.

This clonotype was observed at least ten times. The chain is built from TRBV4-1 and TRBJ2-1; no definite D call. Germline V gives CDR1 MGHRA, CDR2 YSYEKL. V shed 0 bases and J shed 11 bases, with 8 bases lying between them. The CDR3 totals 12 residues. The CDR3 protein is CASSQDPAQQFF. The CDR3 DNA reads as TGCGCCAGCAGCCAAGATCCGGCCCAGCAGTTCTTC.

This clonotype was counted ten times or more. This chain joins TRBV5-1 and TRBJ1-5; D is ambiguous. From germline, CDR1 is SGHRS and CDR2 YFSETQ. The CDR3 is 14 amino acids. Trimming took off 0 bases at V and 6 bases at J, with 10 bases between the two ends. CDR3 loop: CASSLGPGSQPQHF. The CDR3 DNA sequence: TGCGCCAGCAGCTTGGGGCCGGGAAGTCAGCCCCAGCATTTT.

This clonotype showed up many times. The chain has TRBV7-2 and TRBJ2-7; 7 bases are shared with TRBD1. CDR1 and CDR2 (germline): SGHTA, FQGNSA. The trim removed 3 bases at V and 0 bases at J, leaving 8 bases unmatched. This CDR3 region has 16 residues. CDR3 region: CASSLTGKGSSYEQYF. The CDR3 region has the DNA TGTGCCAGCAGCTTGACAGGGAAGGGAAGCTCCTACGAGCAGTACTTC.

This clonotype was picked up many times. The chain couples TRBV7-2 to TRBJ1-2; TRBD1 agrees at 8 bases. Germline V gene data show CDR1 as SGHTA and CDR2 as FQGNSA. This CDR3 is built from 16 residues. After removal of 11 bases from V and 5 bases from J, the junction contained 19 bases not matched to a gene. The CDR3 spells CASNGGQGRFGYGYTF. CDR3 sequence (DNA): TGTGCCTCCAATGGCGGACAGGGCCGTTTTGGTTATGGCTACACCTTC.

In its sample, this clonotype was seen many times. The chain joins TRBV10-3 to TRBJ2-2, with 9 bases identical to TRBD2. The germline CDR1 and CDR2 sequences are ENHRY and SYGVKD. This CDR3 contains 15 residues. The ends lost 6 bases at V and 3 bases at J; junction bases unmatched: 5. The chain's CDR3 is CAIRHSGRYTGELFF. Written as DNA, the CDR3 is TGTGCCATCAGGCACAGCGGGAGGTACACCGGGGAGCTGTTTTTT.

This clonotype was detected many times. This chain links TRBV7-3 with TRBJ2-2, with TRBD1 matching over 9 bases. Germline-derived CDR1 and CDR2 are SGHTA and FQGTGA. V lost 5 bases, J lost 0 bases, and 13 bases stayed unmatched. The length of the CDR3 is 19 residues. CDR3 DNA: TGTGCCAGCAGCCCCCTGTGGGGACAGGGCGAGGCGAACACCGGGGAGCTGTTTTTT. It yields the protein CASSPLWGQGEANTGELFF.

This clonotype was found many times. The chain carries TRBV20-1 and TRBJ1-1; no firm D call. V was shortened by 3 bases and J by 0 bases, with 8 bases between the two germline ends. The CDR3 covers 13 residues. Germline V gives CDR1 DFQATT, CDR2 SNEGSKA (reference sequence). The CDR3 coding sequence is TGCAGTGCTAGCGGACCGCTGAACACTGAAGCTTTCTTT. Protein: CSASGPLNTEAFF.

This clonotype was seen at least ten times. V usage is TRBV15 and J usage is TRBJ2-6, with 7 bases lining up with TRBD2. V trimming: 0 bases; J trimming: 2 bases; junction bases outside the gene matches: 4. The CDR3 spans 17 residues. Germline V gene sequence: CDR1 LNHNV, CDR2 YYDKDF (reference sequence). For the CDR3, the DNA is TGTGCCACCAGCAGAGATCGGGGGGTCGCTGGGGCCAACGTCCTGACTTTC. Protein product: CATSRDRGVAGANVLTF. Variable domain in full (rest from reference TRBV15 and TRBJ2-6): DAMVIQNPRYQVTQFGKPVTLSCSQTLNHNVMYWYQQKSSQAPKLLFHYYDKDFNNEADTPDNFQSRRPNTSFCFLDIRSPGLGDTAMYLCATSRDRGVAGANVLTFGAGSRLTVL.

This clonotype has just one count. Just one base apart from a much larger clone, this may be a read error. J is TRBJ2-1 and V is TRBV20-1; 10 positions match TRBD2. The CDR3 length is 14 residues. Germline CDR1 is DFQATT and CDR2 is SNEGSKA (reference sequence). J was trimmed by 6 bases and V by 3 bases; bases with no gene match: 5. The CDR3: CSASPTSGCNEQFF. The CDR3 DNA follows: TGCAGTGCTAGCCCGACTAGCGGGTGCAATGAGCAGTTCTTC.

The sample holds many counts of this clonotype. The V gene is TRBV5-4, the J gene TRBJ2-1; perhaps TRBD2 as D (7 bases). The V gene lost 4 bases and the J gene lost 4 bases, with 15 bases spanning the gap. The CDR3 length is 15 residues. Germline CDR1 SGHNT, CDR2 YYREEE (reference sequence). The DNA of the CDR3 is TGTGCCAGCAGCCCCAGAGGGGGGGTATACAATGAGCAGTTCTTC. It translates to CASSPRGGVYNEQFF. Together with reference TRBV5-4 and TRBJ2-1, the CDR3 gives the full variable domain: ETGVTQSPTHLIKTRGQQVTLRCSSQSGHNTVSWYQQALGQGPQFIFQYYREEENGRGNFPPRFSGLQFPNYSSELNVNALELDDSALYLCASSPRGGVYNEQFFGPGTRLTVL.

This clonotype was seen more than once but under ten times. The V and J genes are TRBV23-1 and TRBJ2-2, with a tentative D call TRBD1 (6 bases). TRBV23-1 is annotated as an ORF whose role is uncertain. The length of the CDR3 is 19 residues. V was shortened by 5 bases and J by 6 bases, with 28 bases between the two germline ends. The CDR3 DNA reads as TGCGCCAGCAGTTATCCACTCCGGGGACATGGGTTTCAGGCCGGGGAGCTGTTTTTT. It is translated as CASSYPLRGHGFQAGELFF.

This sequence joins TRBV18 and TRBJ2-1; maybe TRBD1 (6 bases). V gave up 6 bases and J gave up 3 bases, with 18 bases separating them. The CDR3 runs 16 residues. Germline V gene sequence: CDR1 KGHSH, CDR2 LQKENI. The CDR3 bases are TGTGCCAGCTCGATATTTCAGGGGTCACTCTACAATGAGCAGTTCTTC. Translation: CASSIFQGSLYNEQFF.

In the case of this clonotype: A much larger clone differs by one base, so this may be a read error. This chain uses TRBV5-4 with TRBJ1-1, with 8 bases aligning to TRBD1. Germline lookup yields CDR1 SGHNT and CDR2 YYREEE (reference sequence). This CDR3 comprises 14 residues. Trimming at V came to 2 bases and at J to 4 bases, leaving 4 bases not matched to a gene. The CDR3 sequence: CASSFGQGGTEAFF. The CDR3 DNA is TGTGCCAGCAGCTTCGGACAGGGAGGCACTGAAGCTTTCTTT.

This clonotype has a count of ten or more. The chain employs TRBV12-3 or TRBV12-4 and TRBJ2-3, with 13 bases aligning to TRBD2. The ends lost 6 bases at V and 5 bases at J; junction bases unmatched: 8. This CDR3 has 16 amino acids. The CDR3 sequence: CASSRTSGGAKDTQYF. The CDR3 region has the DNA TGTGCCAGCAGCCGCACTAGCGGGGGGGCCAAAGATACGCAGTATTTT.